Detailed here is one T cell receptor beta chain. This record belongs to a study of CD8 T cells in Susac syndrome. Random hexamers served to reverse transcribe roughly 0.5 to 1 ug RNA. In TCRdb, the immunoSEQ multiplex PCR reads were re-called with MiXCR into one record per CDR3 protein. The table lists about 300,000 distinct CDR3 sequences, over 75% of them singletons. This CDR3 region has 16 residues. V lost 4 bases, J lost 4 bases, and 20 bases lay in between. CDR1 is SGHTA and CDR2 is FQGNSA in the germline V gene. The rearrangement links TRBV7-2 to TRBJ2-7; the D gene is possibly TRBD1 (7 bases). The clonotype originates from a human donor with multiple sclerosis. What was sequenced was CD8+ T cells from PBMCs. DNA of the CDR3: TGTGCCAGCAGCTCTCCCGACAGGGAGGTACAGTACGAGCAGTACTTC. Translating it yields CASSSPDREVQYEQYF.